The 9 T cell receptor beta chains below come from one sample, sequenced in a study of beta chain features in type 1 diabetes. The study reverse transcribed the entire isolated RNA, so it sequenced expressed TCRB transcripts. The repertoire was sequenced with immunoSEQ multiplex PCR; TCRdb's copy has only in-frame clones and lacks some. Of around 300,000 clones in the sample, under 8.5% are singletons; the top ten hold roughly 1%. Specimen: central memory CD4+ T cells from blood. These receptors were obtained from a woman aged 18 to 35 in good health.

The chain has TRBV10-3 and TRBJ2-2; D is possibly TRBD1 or TRBD2 (6 bases each). Germline V CDR1 and CDR2: ENHRY, SYGVKD. This CDR3 spans 15 amino acids. The V and J ends lost 10 bases and 6 bases respectively, with 21 bases between them. This chain's CDR3 is CASTPRGLQSGELFF. In nucleotides, the CDR3 is TGTGCCAGCACCCCTCGGGGGCTGCAGTCCGGGGAGCTGTTTTTT.

This clone was counted only a few times. The chain links TRBV6-1 to TRBJ1-2; TRBD1 is a possible D gene (6 bases). The germline V gene has CDR1 MNHNS and CDR2 SASEGT. V lost 4 bases and J 8 bases, leaving 20 bases between the germline ends. The CDR3 loop spans 15 amino acids. DNA for the CDR3: TGTGCCAGCAGTGGTACTTCTCGGGGGGCGCGGGGCTACACCTTC. It translates to CASSGTSRGARGYTF.

This clone has a handful of counts. This chain joins TRBV7-2 and TRBJ2-1; a possible D gene is TRBD2 (5 bases). V was cut by 1 base and J by 10 bases, with 8 bases left in between. The CDR3 length is 12 residues. CDR1 is SGHTA, CDR2 FQGNSA, per germline. The CDR3 DNA follows: TGTGCCAGCAGCTTAGGACTACGGGAGCAGTTCTTC. Translated: CASSLGLREQFF.

This clone was recorded a few times. This chain uses TRBV6-5 with TRBJ1-2, with D perhaps matching TRBD1 (5 bases). Trimming shortened V by 11 bases and J by 4 bases, and 11 bases separated the two germline ends. The length of the CDR3 is 11 residues. The germline CDR1 and CDR2 sequences are MNHEY and SVGAGI. CDR3 loop: CAVLGGYGYTF. The CDR3 coding sequence is TGTGCCGTTCTCGGGGGCTATGGCTACACCTTC.

Details on this clone: This could be a read error, since a much larger clone is one nucleotide away. The sample contains more than one DNA sequence encoding this CDR3. The chain recombines TRBV11-3 with TRBJ2-5; unclear D gene. Looked up from germline, CDR1 is SGHNT and CDR2 is YENEEA. This CDR3 has 11 residues. V lost 2 bases and J 5 bases, leaving 3 bases between the germline ends. The CDR3 protein is CASSLTETQYF. The DNA of the CDR3 is TGTGCCAGCAGCTTAACTGAGACCCAGTACTTC.

V usage is TRBV6-1 and J usage is TRBJ1-2; D might be TRBD1 (6 bases). CDR1 is MNHNS and CDR2 is SASEGT in the germline V gene. V lost 9 bases and J 4 bases, leaving 9 bases between the germline ends. The CDR3 sequence is 11 residues long. The CDR3 DNA reads as TGTGCCAGTGGACAGACCTATGGCTACACCTTC. Encoded protein: CASGQTYGYTF.

This clone has more than one count but fewer than ten. The chain is built from TRBV4-3 and TRBJ1-6; unclear D gene. The CDR3 runs 13 residues. The V gene lost 1 base and the J gene lost 8 bases, with 6 bases spanning the gap. Germline V gives CDR1 LGHNA, CDR2 YSLEER. CDR3 DNA sequence: TGCGCCAGCAGCCAAGGGCCGTATTCACCCCTCCACTTT. It yields the protein CASSQGPYSPLHF.

This clone came up once. The rearrangement joins TRBV25-1 to TRBJ1-2; 8 bases align to TRBD1. J lost 2 bases, V lost 2 bases, and 4 bases had no gene match. Germline CDR1 and CDR2: MGHDK and SYGVNS. This CDR3 region has 15 residues. The CDR3 nucleotides are TGTGCCAGCAGTGAACCCCGGACAGGGAACTATGGCTACACCTTC. The encoded protein is CASSEPRTGNYGYTF.

This rearrangement joins TRBV4-2 to TRBJ1-1; D gene unclear. The V gene's germline CDR1 is LGHNA and CDR2 YNFKEQ. V was clipped by 1 base and J by 1 base, with 10 bases between them. The CDR3 contains 15 residues. The CDR3 DNA is TGTGCCAGCAGCCAAGTTGGGGTTGGGAACACTGAAGCTTTCTTT. Translated, it gives CASSQVGVGNTEAFF.